This is a list of T cell receptor beta chains from one sample in a study of T cell repertoires in cytomegalovirus infection. Using its own MiXCR run on the reads, TCRdb lists one record per CDR3 protein. The data show hundreds of thousands of distinct CDR3 sequences, 15% to 20% seen once. Sequenced sample: PBMCs. The receptors shown here come from a human donor in good health (CMV status not recorded). Some clones in this sample may be carry-over from other donors' samples. Both conserved end residues are part of each CDR3. The order of the fields is J gene, CDR3 length, V gene, clone size, D gene, CDR3 protein, CDR3 DNA. D genes are given only for firm matches. A row's size may be missing; if present it is once, few, many or a size class.

j_gene: TRBJ2-1
len: 18
v_gene: TRBV3-1
abundance: NA
d_gene: NA
CDR3aa: CASSQDIYNKVRDPEQFF
CDR3nt: TGTGCCAGCAGCCAAGATATTTATAATAAGGTGAGGGACCCTGAGCAGTTCTTC

j_gene: TRBJ1-4
len: 15
v_gene: TRBV7-9
abundance: many
d_gene: NA
CDR3aa: CASSLGGGAYEKLFF
CDR3nt: TGTGCCAGCAGCTTAGGCGGGGGGGCGTATGAAAAACTGTTTTTT

j_gene: TRBJ1-6
len: 17
v_gene: TRBV12-3/TRBV12-4
abundance: NA
d_gene: TRBD1
CDR3aa: CASSQGGHSRRDSPLHF
CDR3nt: TGTGCCAGCAGTCAGGGGGGCCACAGTCGGCGTGATTCACCCCTCCACTTT

j_gene: TRBJ2-1
len: 14
v_gene: TRBV2
abundance: NA
d_gene: NA
CDR3aa: CASLRDGGYNEQFF
CDR3nt: TGTGCCAGCCTCCGGGACGGTGGCTACAATGAGCAGTTCTTC

j_gene: TRBJ2-4
len: 15
v_gene: TRBV19
abundance: few
d_gene: NA
CDR3aa: CASSGARVSKNIQYF
CDR3nt: TGTGCCAGTAGTGGGGCCAGGGTCTCCAAAAACATTCAGTACTTC

j_gene: TRBJ1-2
len: 14
v_gene: TRBV4-1
abundance: few
d_gene: NA
CDR3aa: CASSPLGRGNGYTF
CDR3nt: TGCGCCAGCAGCCCCCTTGGCAGGGGTAATGGCTACACCTTC

j_gene: TRBJ1-5
len: 15
v_gene: TRBV6-6
abundance: few
d_gene: NA
CDR3aa: CASSYSADYSQPQHF
CDR3nt: TGTGCCAGCAGTTATTCGGCAGACTACTCTCAGCCCCAGCATTTT

j_gene: TRBJ1-2
len: 14
v_gene: TRBV28
abundance: many
d_gene: TRBD1
CDR3aa: CASSLSDRGLGYTF
CDR3nt: TGTGCCAGCAGTTTATCAGACAGGGGGCTGGGCTACACCTTC

j_gene: TRBJ2-7
len: 15
v_gene: TRBV10-3
abundance: NA
d_gene: NA
CDR3aa: CAISDLAGASYEQYF
CDR3nt: TGTGCCATCAGTGACCTGGCGGGGGCCTCTTACGAGCAGTACTTC

j_gene: TRBJ2-3
len: 15
v_gene: TRBV7-8
abundance: many
d_gene: NA
CDR3aa: CASSPDSLSTDTQYF
CDR3nt: TGTGCCAGCAGCCCAGACAGCCTTAGCACAGATACGCAGTATTTT

j_gene: TRBJ1-1
len: 15
v_gene: TRBV4-2
abundance: NA
d_gene: NA
CDR3aa: CASSQVAADDREAFF
CDR3nt: TGTGCCAGCAGCCAAGTAGCCGCTGACGACAGGGAAGCTTTCTTT

j_gene: TRBJ2-2
len: 16
v_gene: TRBV10-3
abundance: many
d_gene: TRBD2
CDR3aa: CAISDRTSGNTGELFF
CDR3nt: TGTGCCATCAGCGACCGGACTAGCGGAAACACCGGGGAGCTGTTTTTT

j_gene: TRBJ1-2
len: 11
v_gene: TRBV20-1
abundance: NA
d_gene: NA
CDR3aa: CSDGGFYGYTF
CDR3nt: TGCAGTGATGGGGGCTTCTATGGCTACACCTTC

j_gene: TRBJ2-3
len: 15
v_gene: TRBV4-2
abundance: few
d_gene: NA
CDR3aa: CASSQEALSTDTQYF
CDR3nt: TGTGCCAGCAGCCAAGAAGCCCTCAGCACAGATACGCAGTATTTT

j_gene: TRBJ2-7
len: 16
v_gene: TRBV28
abundance: few
d_gene: NA
CDR3aa: CASRPEWLTGRYEQYF
CDR3nt: TGTGCCAGCAGGCCAGAATGGCTTACAGGCCGCTACGAGCAGTACTTC

j_gene: TRBJ1-6
len: 15
v_gene: TRBV11-2
abundance: few
d_gene: NA
CDR3aa: CASSLESGFNSPLHF
CDR3nt: TGTGCCAGCAGCTTAGAATCCGGGTTTAATTCACCCCTCCACTTT

j_gene: TRBJ1-5
len: 18
v_gene: TRBV7-2
abundance: many
d_gene: TRBD1
CDR3aa: CASSLGYRGRSSNQPQHF
CDR3nt: TGTGCCAGCAGCTTAGGATACAGGGGGCGCAGCAGCAATCAGCCCCAGCATTTT

j_gene: TRBJ1-2
len: 12
v_gene: TRBV10-3
abundance: NA
d_gene: TRBD1
CDR3aa: CAIGQGLYGYTF
CDR3nt: TGTGCCATCGGACAGGGCCTCTATGGCTACACCTTC

j_gene: TRBJ1-2
len: 16
v_gene: TRBV28
abundance: NA
d_gene: NA
CDR3aa: CASSSPGAGRLGGYTF
CDR3nt: TGTGCCAGCAGTTCCCCCGGGGCGGGGCGGTTGGGAGGCTACACCTTC

j_gene: TRBJ1-4
len: 14
v_gene: TRBV4-1
abundance: few
d_gene: NA
CDR3aa: CASSQGRTNEKLFF
CDR3nt: TGCGCCAGCAGCCAAGGAAGAACTAATGAAAAACTGTTTTTT

j_gene: TRBJ2-1
len: 15
v_gene: TRBV20-1
abundance: NA
d_gene: TRBD2
CDR3aa: CSARAQGGPYNEQFF
CDR3nt: TGCAGTGCTAGAGCGCAGGGAGGGCCATACAATGAGCAGTTCTTC

j_gene: TRBJ1-2
len: 12
v_gene: TRBV7-9
abundance: few
d_gene: NA
CDR3aa: CASSQSSGGYTF
CDR3nt: TGTGCCAGCAGCCAGTCGTCAGGTGGCTACACCTTC

j_gene: TRBJ1-1
len: 17
v_gene: TRBV7-2
abundance: many
d_gene: TRBD1
CDR3aa: CASSLGGQGGSATEAFF
CDR3nt: TGTGCCAGCAGCTTAGGGGGACAGGGAGGTTCGGCCACTGAAGCTTTCTTT

j_gene: TRBJ2-2
len: 16
v_gene: TRBV24-1
abundance: many
d_gene: TRBD2
CDR3aa: CATSDRAGGSAGELFF
CDR3nt: TGTGCCACCAGTGATCGCGCGGGAGGTTCGGCCGGGGAGCTGTTTTTT

j_gene: TRBJ1-4
len: 11
v_gene: TRBV7-4
abundance: NA
d_gene: NA
CDR3aa: CASSPHEKLFF
CDR3nt: TGTGCCAGCAGCCCACATGAAAAACTGTTTTTT

j_gene: TRBJ1-4
len: 12
v_gene: TRBV12-3/TRBV12-4
abundance: few
d_gene: NA
CDR3aa: CASSSLTGLLFF
CDR3nt: TGTGCCAGCAGTTCATTGACTGGTTTACTGTTTTTT

j_gene: TRBJ1-1
len: 13
v_gene: TRBV12-3/TRBV12-4
abundance: many
d_gene: NA
CDR3aa: CASSSPGGWGTFF
CDR3nt: TGTGCCAGCAGTTCCCCGGGGGGGTGGGGGACTTTCTTT

j_gene: TRBJ2-5
len: 15
v_gene: TRBV28
abundance: many
d_gene: NA
CDR3aa: CASSFGGRVQETQYF
CDR3nt: TGTGCCAGCAGTTTTGGGGGGCGCGTCCAAGAGACCCAGTACTTC

j_gene: TRBJ2-7
len: 15
v_gene: TRBV10-3
abundance: NA
d_gene: TRBD1
CDR3aa: CAISPGGQGSYEQYF
CDR3nt: TGTGCCATCAGCCCCGGGGGACAGGGGTCCTACGAGCAGTACTTC

j_gene: TRBJ1-1
len: 14
v_gene: TRBV6-1
abundance: many
d_gene: NA
CDR3aa: CASSWAGTYTEAFF
CDR3nt: TGTGCCAGCAGTTGGGCAGGGACGTACACTGAAGCTTTCTTT

j_gene: TRBJ2-2
len: 14
v_gene: TRBV18
abundance: NA
d_gene: NA
CDR3aa: CASSPQQTAGELFF
CDR3nt: TGTGCCAGCTCACCACAGCAGACCGCCGGGGAGCTGTTTTTT

j_gene: TRBJ2-1
len: 15
v_gene: TRBV20-1
abundance: NA
d_gene: NA
CDR3aa: CSASPYGTRNNEQFF
CDR3nt: TGCAGTGCTAGCCCGTACGGGACACGAAACAATGAGCAGTTCTTC

j_gene: TRBJ2-3
len: 17
v_gene: TRBV12-5
abundance: few
d_gene: TRBD1
CDR3aa: CASGSLGRGLSTDTQYF
CDR3nt: TGTGCTAGTGGCTCACTTGGTAGGGGGCTATCGACAGATACGCAGTATTTT

j_gene: TRBJ2-7
len: 16
v_gene: TRBV5-1
abundance: few
d_gene: NA
CDR3aa: CASSLDATPPVYEQYF
CDR3nt: TGCGCCAGCAGCTTGGACGCGACTCCTCCCGTTTACGAGCAGTACTTC

j_gene: TRBJ1-5
len: 14
v_gene: TRBV23-1
abundance: many
d_gene: NA
CDR3aa: CASSPSVINQPQHF
CDR3nt: TGCGCCAGCAGTCCTTCCGTAATCAATCAGCCCCAGCATTTT

j_gene: TRBJ2-4
len: 17
v_gene: TRBV3-1
abundance: many
d_gene: TRBD2
CDR3aa: CASSPLAGGFSKNIQYF
CDR3nt: TGTGCCAGCAGCCCTTTAGCGGGGGGGTTTTCCAAAAACATTCAGTACTTC